This is a list of T cell receptor beta chains from one sample in a study of long-term antiretroviral therapy in people with HIV. The method was immunoSEQ multiplex PCR; TCRdb's version includes in-frame clones alone and lacks a portion of them. The sample holds approximately 24,000 clones; about 95% are singletons and the top ten take less than 2.5%. The sequencing here drew on unsorted PBMCs, taken roughly 5.1 years after starting antiretroviral therapy. Receptors originate from a woman aged 45-60 years with HIV. CDR3s include the opening cysteine and the closing phenylalanine or tryptophan.

TRBJ1-5 TRBV16 CASSQSTGSGQPQHF
TRBJ2-3 TRBV5-6 CASSSGTDTQYF
TRBJ1-2 TRBV13 CASSLGPSQNWGYTF
TRBJ2-2 TRBV6-1 CASSEWVGNTGELFF
TRBJ2-3 TRBV29-1 CSVDVLGDTQYF
TRBJ2-7 TRBV19 CASRDRGLPAEQYF
TRBJ1-5 TRBV5-6 CASSSGSAKPQHF
TRBJ1-1 TRBV28 CASSPGTAMNTEAFF
TRBJ1-1 TRBV19 CASSIWDTNTEAFF
TRBJ1-1 TRBV4-1 CASSQDSSEAEAFF
TRBJ2-6 TRBV11-1 CASSPKTGSGANVLTF
TRBJ1-2 TRBV19 CASTRNYGYTF
TRBJ2-7 TRBV5-6 CASSITGTAHEQYF
TRBJ2-7 TRBV2 CASSEGGSSAYEQYF
TRBJ2-3 TRBV12-5 CASGPLGVIGVGTDTQYF
TRBJ2-7 TRBV7-2 CASSAGGGPTYEQYF
TRBJ2-1 TRBV19 CASSISGPGLAMDNEQFF
TRBJ2-1 TRBV29-1 CSVPGLVEQGEQFF
TRBJ1-5 TRBV19 CASTYRDRGFQPQHF
TRBJ2-7 TRBV6-4 CASSIREGGREDYEQYF
TRBJ2-6 TRBV5-1 CASTGQGSSGANVLTF
TRBJ1-5 TRBV2 CASRTDYSNQPQHF
TRBJ2-2 TRBV6-5 CASSYYNTGELFF
TRBJ1-1 TRBV28 CASSSSGQGEAAFF
TRBJ1-2 TRBV6-5 CASSYQPDSLGYTF
TRBJ1-5 TRBV6-1 CASSESPGVPSQPQHF
TRBJ2-5 TRBV20-1 CSAPGQETQYF
TRBJ1-1 TRBV7-9 CASSFYRGLSTEAFF
TRBJ2-1 TRBV5-1 CASSLAGQAYNEQFF
TRBJ2-3 TRBV5-1 CASTVVRGTGTDTQYF
TRBJ1-2 TRBV7-9 CASSLTGAGGYTF
TRBJ2-1 TRBV2 CASKAQAEQFF
TRBJ2-5 TRBV29-1 CSVVWAWGDQETQYF
TRBJ2-3 TRBV5-4 CASSYPLAGGPGTDTQYF
TRBJ2-7 TRBV2 CASSEGYDRSYEQYF
TRBJ2-3 TRBV15 CATSGTVTDTQYF
TRBJ1-5 TRBV28 CASSFGSGDQPQHF
TRBJ2-5 TRBV28 CASSPGDRIETQYF
TRBJ1-4 TRBV18 CASSPRTGGNEKLFF
TRBJ1-2 TRBV5-1 CASSSDSTYGYTF
TRBJ2-1 TRBV7-9 CASSLAAWQFF
TRBJ2-7 TRBV6-5 CASSDYSGRYEQYF
TRBJ1-3 TRBV13 CASSPGGGQGALHTIYF
TRBJ1-1 TRBV27 CASRGHPFTEAFF
TRBJ1-5 TRBV7-2 CASSRQGNQPQHF
TRBJ2-7 TRBV5-1 CASSSGASGSSYEQYF